The T cell receptor beta chain under discussion was sequenced for a study of T cells in Graves' hyperthyroidism and ophthalmopathy. About the study: Any treatment followed the collection of peripheral blood at initial diagnosis.

Used for diagnoses were clinical symptoms, serum thyroxine and TRAb, thyroid ultrasound and orbital computed tomography. PBMCs stemmed from under 11 ml fresh peripheral blood. The CDR3 regions of TCR beta were amplified from RNA transcripts. The HTBI primer set was used in a first-round RT-PCR of the TCR CDR3. TCRdb independently ran MiXCR on the multiplex PCR reads; one entry per CDR3 protein. The repertoire consists of under 200,000 distinct CDR3 sequences, with about 9.4% occurring once and the leading ten covering about 20%. V gave up 5 bases and J gave up 0 bases; unmatched junction bases: 4. Germline CDR1 reads LGHDT; CDR2 reads YNNKEL (reference sequence). There are 15 residues in the CDR3.

The sequence was collected from a woman between 18 and 29 years old with Graves' hyperthyroidism that later progressed to Graves' ophthalmopathy. Source material: blood. The J gene is TRBJ2-1, the V gene TRBV3-1; 7 nucleotides align to TRBD1. CDR3 in DNA: TGTGCCAGCAGCGCGGACAGGTCCTCCTACAATGAGCAGTTCTTC. It specifies CASSADRSSYNEQFF.